The present entry profiles one T cell receptor beta chain with its context. This sequence may be a read error, since a much larger clone differs from it by one base. These data belong to a study of T cells in Graves' hyperthyroidism and ophthalmopathy. Amplification yielded TCR beta CDR3 regions, with RNA transcripts as the source. Using the HTBI primer set, a first-round RT-PCR was run on the TCR CDR3. TCRdb re-analysed the multiplex PCR reads in MiXCR, keeping a single row per CDR3 protein. This sample carries roughly 710,000 distinct CDR3 sequences, roughly a third of them seen once, and the ten largest clones take around 29%. The CDR3 loop spans 13 amino acids. The germline V gene encodes CDR1 DFQATT and CDR2 SNEGSKA (reference sequence). The germline V and J ends were trimmed by 0 bases and 3 bases, with 8 bases remaining between them. The hyperthyroidism was newly diagnosed and had lasted under 2 months; the patients were aged 18 to 65. 10 ml of fresh peripheral blood supplied the PBMCs.

The sequencing input was blood. The TCR comes from a woman between 40 and 55 years old with Graves' hyperthyroidism. The chain carries TRBV20-1 and TRBJ2-5; D not certain. The CDR3 loop is CSARDVGKETQYF. Here the CDR3 DNA reads TGCAGTGCTAGAGATGTGGGGAAAGAGACCCAGTACTTC.